Shown below are 24 T cell receptor beta chains from a single sample sequenced in a study of cytomegalovirus exposure and HLA in healthy donors. Vbeta (60) and Jbeta (13) primers were used in the PCR. TCRdb's table, derived via immunoSEQ multiplex PCR, lists solely in-frame clones and lacks some. The sample holds some 200,000 clones, around 80% seen once. Material for sequencing was PBMCs. Source of these receptors: a man aged 40-49 years in good health and CMV-seronegative.

V is TRBV30 and J is TRBJ2-1; tentative D call: TRBD2 (10 bases). V was shortened by 1 base and J by 12 bases, with 34 bases between the two germline ends. In germline, CDR1 is GTSNPN, CDR2 SVGIG (reference sequence). The CDR3 has 19 amino acids. The DNA for the CDR3 is TGTGCCTGGAGTGGCGGGGGACAGGGTAAAACGAGCGGGAGGGGTGTGCAGTTCTTC. It specifies CAWSGGGQGKTSGRGVQFF. The entire variable domain, with the rest obtained from reference TRBV30 and TRBJ2-1, is as follows: SQTIHQWPATLVQPVGSPLSLECTVEGTSNPNLYWYRQAAGRGLQLLFYSVGIGQISSEVPQNLSASRPQDRQFILSSKKLLLSDSGFYLCAWSGGGQGKTSGRGVQFFGPGTRLTVL.

The genes are TRBV5-6 and TRBJ1-1; 8 bases line up with TRBD1. V dropped 4 bases and J dropped 10; count of bases not matched to a gene: 12. This CDR3 region has 14 residues. The germline CDR1 and CDR2 sequences are SGHDT and YYEEEE. CDR3 nucleotide sequence: TGTGCCAGCAGCGAGACAGGGGTCACCTCCACAGCTTTCTTT. Residues: CASSETGVTSTAFF.

This rearrangement joins TRBV7-9 to TRBJ2-5; D is uncertain. This CDR3 is built from 12 residues. Germline CDR1 SEHNR, CDR2 FQNEAQ (reference sequence). Trimming pared 1 base from V and 4 bases from J, leaving 4 bases between. DNA for the CDR3: TGTGCCAGCAGCTTAGGAGTAGAGACCCAGTACTTC. Amino acid sequence: CASSLGVETQYF.

The chain is built from TRBV6-1 and TRBJ1-1; D is perhaps TRBD1 (6 bases). Germline V CDR1 and CDR2: MNHNS, SASEGT. Trimming removed 0 bases from V and 0 bases from J, with 8 bases in between. The CDR3 runs to 15 residues. CDR3 DNA sequence: TGTGCCAGCAGTGAAGCGCAGGGGATGAACACTGAAGCTTTCTTT. This sequence encodes CASSEAQGMNTEAFF.

The sample holds one count of this clone. The rearrangement joins TRBV10-2 to TRBJ2-2; a weak D match, TRBD2 (6 bases). The CDR3 spans 17 residues. The germline V gene has CDR1 WSHSY and CDR2 SAAADI. V lost 3 bases, J lost 4 bases, and 18 bases lay in between. The CDR3 region has the DNA TGCGCCAGCAGTGATTTGGGACGGGGGAGTCTCACCGGGGAGCTGTTTTTT. This encodes CASSDLGRGSLTGELFF.

The chain is built from TRBV2 and TRBJ1-1, with D perhaps TRBD1 (5 bases). This CDR3 comprises 13 residues. In germline, CDR1 is SNHLY, CDR2 FYNNEI. Trimming cost V 9 bases and J 0 bases, with 11 bases left between them. The CDR3 loop is CASKTDMNTEAFF. The CDR3 DNA reads as TGTGCCAGTAAGACGGACATGAACACTGAAGCTTTCTTT.

This clone was observed a single time. The chain is built from TRBV7-2 and TRBJ2-5; 12 bases are a match to TRBD2. Trimming at V came to 6 bases and at J to 2 bases, leaving 4 bases not matched to a gene. This CDR3 contains 15 residues. The germline V gene encodes CDR1 SGHTA and CDR2 FQGNSA. In nucleotides, the CDR3 is TGTGCCAGCAGTAGCGGGACTAGCGGGCAAGAGACCCAGTACTTC. It codes for CASSSGTSGQETQYF.

The CDR3 bases are TGTGCCAGCCAACCGCGGGCGAGCAATCAGCCCCAGCATTTT. Translated: CASQPRASNQPQHF. The chain has TRBV27 and TRBJ1-5; D is unresolved. V lost 8 bases and J 1 base, leaving 12 bases between the germline ends. CDR3 length: 14 residues. The germline CDR1 and CDR2 sequences are MNHEY and SMNVEV (reference sequence).

V and J are TRBV5-4 and TRBJ1-2, with 11 bases lining up with TRBD1. The CDR3 length is 15 residues. Germline loops: CDR1 SGHNT, CDR2 YYREEE (reference sequence). V lost 3 bases and J lost 3; bases outside the gene matches: 4. The CDR3: CASSWGQGDYYGYTF. CDR3 nucleotides: TGTGCCAGCAGCTGGGGACAGGGGGATTACTATGGCTACACCTTC.

The count of this clone is one. In nucleotides, the CDR3 is TGCAGCGTTGGCGAGGGCTACGAGCAGTACTTC. This sequence encodes CSVGEGYEQYF. The chain combines TRBV29-1 with TRBJ2-7, with D possibly TRBD2 on 5 matching bases. The germline V and J ends were trimmed by 4 bases and 3 bases, with 7 bases remaining between them. CDR1 and CDR2 (germline): SQVTM, ANQGSEA. This CDR3 contains 11 residues.

The chain has TRBV2 and TRBJ1-1; TRBD1 matches at 7 bases. The germline V gene encodes CDR1 SNHLY and CDR2 FYNNEI. CDR3 size: 13 residues. V shed 10 bases and J 4 bases; nucleotides not matched to a gene: 9. CDR3 in amino acids: CATATGQATEAFF. CDR3 nucleotide sequence: TGTGCCACCGCGACAGGGCAAGCCACTGAAGCTTTCTTT.

The chain links TRBV29-1 to TRBJ2-1, with D tentatively TRBD1 (7 bases). V lost 3 bases to trimming and J lost 8 bases, with 11 bases between them. Germline assignment: CDR1 SQVTM and CDR2 ANQGSEA. The CDR3 length is 12 residues. Written as DNA, the CDR3 is TGCAGCGTTGATCAGGGGGGCGATGAGCAGTTCTTC. This translates into CSVDQGGDEQFF.

The genes are TRBV6-1 and TRBJ1-3; D unclear. Germline CDR1 MNHNS, CDR2 SASEGT. There are 15 residues in the CDR3. V was trimmed by 2 bases and J by 4 bases, leaving 12 bases between them. The CDR3 protein is CASSESPTRGNTIYF. The CDR3 nucleotides read TGTGCCAGCAGTGAATCCCCGACTAGAGGAAACACCATATATTTT.

The chain couples TRBV7-8 to TRBJ1-3, with D hard to call. Trimming stripped 4 bases from V and 0 bases from J, with 10 bases between. Germline V lookup: CDR1 SGHVS, CDR2 FQNEAQ. This CDR3 spans 15 amino acids. CDR3 DNA sequence: TGTGCCAGCAGCTCCCAGTTCTTCTCTGGAAACACCATATATTTT. Protein sequence: CASSSQFFSGNTIYF.

This clone was picked up a small number of times. The chain has TRBV6-4 and TRBJ2-1, with TRBD2 identical over 8 bases. The CDR3 has 17 amino acids. Germline-derived CDR1 and CDR2 are MRHNA and SNTAGT. The junction had 17 bases not matched to a gene; V was cut back by 4 bases and J by 9 bases. The CDR3 DNA follows: TGTGCCAGCAGTGCCTCCCCGGGGGGCGGGAGGTTGAGTGAGCAGTTCTTC. This sequence encodes CASSASPGGGRLSEQFF.

V is TRBV9 and J is TRBJ1-3; D remains unclear. V gave up 0 bases and J gave up 3 bases, with 4 bases separating them. Germline values: CDR1 SGDLS, CDR2 YYNGEE. The CDR3 totals 13 residues. CDR3 nucleotide sequence: TGTGCCAGCAGCGTAGGAGTTGGAAACACCATATATTTT. This translates into CASSVGVGNTIYF.

This clone has just a few counts. The chain uses TRBV28 and TRBJ2-7; tentative D call: TRBD2 (6 bases). The V gene lost 6 bases and the J gene lost 2 bases, with 11 bases spanning the gap. Germline V gene sequence: CDR1 MDHEN, CDR2 SYDVKM. This CDR3 comprises 13 residues. The CDR3 DNA is TGTGCCAGCAGGGTGACTAGAACCTACGAGCAGTACTTC. As protein: CASRVTRTYEQYF. The entire variable domain, with the rest obtained from reference TRBV28 and TRBJ2-7, is as follows: DVKVTQSSRYLVKRTGEKVFLECVQDMDHENMFWYRQDPGLGLRLIYFSYDVKMKEKGDIPEGYSVSREKKERFSLILESASTNQTSMYLCASRVTRTYEQYFGPGTRLTVT.

The V and J genes are TRBV7-2 and TRBJ2-7, with 9 bases lining up with TRBD1. Germline loops: CDR1 SGHTA, CDR2 FQGNSA. V shed 5 bases and J 2 bases; nucleotides not matched to a gene: 4. The CDR3 consists of 14 residues. The CDR3 loop reads CASSEGQGAYEQYF. CDR3 bases: TGTGCCAGCAGCGAGGGACAGGGAGCCTACGAGCAGTACTTC. Using reference TRBV7-2 and TRBJ2-7 for the parts outside the CDR3, the full variable domain is GAGVSQSPSNKVTEKGKDVELRCDPISGHTALYWYRQSLGQGLEFLIYFQGNSAPDKSGLPSDRFSAERTGGSVSTLTIQRTQQEDSAVYLCASSEGQGAYEQYFGPGTRLTVT.

Worth noting for this clone: Compared with germline, one end of the junction differs, possibly owing to a read error. V usage is TRBV7-9 and J usage is TRBJ2-5, with 9 bases identical to TRBD2. Germline V lookup: CDR1 SEHNR, CDR2 FQNEAQ (reference sequence). The CDR3 length is 15 residues. The chain's CDR3 is CSSSPQRGEQETQYF. CDR3 coding DNA: TGTTCCAGCAGCCCCCAGCGGGGGGAACAAGAGACCCAGTACTTC.

The chain uses TRBV6-1 and TRBJ2-5, with a weak D call TRBD2 (6 bases). This CDR3 spans 16 amino acids. Germline V CDR1 and CDR2: MNHNS, SASEGT. V lost 2 bases and J lost 2, with 15 bases in between. CDR3 DNA sequence: TGTGCCAGCAGTGAAATTTCGCGGGGCATTCAAGAGACCCAGTACTTC. It encodes CASSEISRGIQETQYF.

This clone showed up just a few times. V gene TRBV7-7 combines with J gene TRBJ2-5; D perhaps matches TRBD2 (5 bases). This CDR3 spans 14 amino acids. The V end lost 4 bases, the J end lost 5 bases, and 14 bases lay between the germline ends. From germline, CDR1 is SSHAT and CDR2 FNYEAQ (reference sequence). In DNA form, the CDR3 reads TGTGCCAGCAGCTCAGTAGGAGGTTCTGAGACCCAGTACTTC. Translated, it gives CASSSVGGSETQYF.

This chain connects TRBV7-2 to TRBJ2-5, with D unclear. Germline-derived CDR1 and CDR2 are SGHTA and FQGNSA. CDR3 size: 14 residues. V lost 0 bases and J 1 base, leaving 6 bases between the germline ends. The DNA of the CDR3 is TGTGCCAGCAGCTTAGCGGTCAGCCAAGAGACCCAGTACTTC. Encoded protein: CASSLAVSQETQYF.

The chain uses TRBV18 and TRBJ1-2; D is ambiguous. Trimming stripped 3 bases from V and 4 bases from J, with 9 bases between. This CDR3 has 13 amino acids. The germline V gene encodes CDR1 KGHSH and CDR2 LQKENI. Here the CDR3 reads CASSPGSTYGYTF. CDR3 coding DNA: TGTGCCAGCTCACCGGGGAGTACCTATGGCTACACCTTC. Variable domain in full (rest from reference TRBV18 and TRBJ1-2): NAGVMQNPRHLVRRRGQEARLRCSPMKGHSHVYWYRQLPEEGLKFMVYLQKENIIDESGMPKERFSAEFPKEGPSILRIQQVVRGDSAAYFCASSPGSTYGYTFGSGTRLTVV.

V and J are TRBV20-1 and TRBJ1-2; D is unresolved. Germline V gives CDR1 DFQATT, CDR2 SNEGSKA (reference sequence). Between the trimmed V and J ends, which lost 7 bases and 4 bases, there was a span of 10 bases. CDR3 length equals 11 residues. Written as DNA, the CDR3 is TGCAGTGTTAAACAGCTCTATGGCTACACCTTC. Its protein product is CSVKQLYGYTF.